This TCR beta chain was recovered during a study of blood T cells in healthy people across ages. The CDR3 length is 18 residues. Germline V CDR1 and CDR2: ENHRY, SYGVKD. Together with a sample-barcoded 5' primer, a J-beta primer mix was included in a second PCR lasting roughly 6 to 12 cycles. Individual samples furnished no less than 3 million CDR3-containing paired-end reads apiece. TCRdb re-called the 5' RACE reads with MiXCR, one entry per CDR3 protein. The sample lists about 1.5 million distinct CDR3 sequences, 35% to 45% seen once, with just over 4% in the top ten. The rearrangement joins TRBV10-3 to TRBJ2-1; 12 bases align to TRBD2. The DNA end lines up better with TRBJ2-7; the J call may be wrong. Sequencing was carried out using blood. The clonotype comes from a woman aged 18-30 years in good health. CDR3 amino acids: CAISVSSGGASPYNEQYF. In DNA, the CDR3 is TGTGCCATCAGTGTTTCTAGCGGGGGGGCATCACCCTACAATGAGCAGTACTTC.